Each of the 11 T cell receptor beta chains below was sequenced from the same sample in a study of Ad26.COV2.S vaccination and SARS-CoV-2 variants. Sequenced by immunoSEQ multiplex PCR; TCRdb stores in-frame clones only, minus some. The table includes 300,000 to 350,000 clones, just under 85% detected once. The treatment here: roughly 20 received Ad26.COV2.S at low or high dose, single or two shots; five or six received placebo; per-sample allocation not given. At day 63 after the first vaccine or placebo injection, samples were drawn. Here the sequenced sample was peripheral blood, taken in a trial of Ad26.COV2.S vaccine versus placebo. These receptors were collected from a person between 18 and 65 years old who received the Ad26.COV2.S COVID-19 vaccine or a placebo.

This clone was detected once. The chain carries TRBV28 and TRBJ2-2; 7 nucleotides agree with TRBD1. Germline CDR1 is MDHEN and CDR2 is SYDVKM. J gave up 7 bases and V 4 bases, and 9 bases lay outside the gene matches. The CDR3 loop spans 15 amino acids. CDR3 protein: CASSSITGVGGELFF. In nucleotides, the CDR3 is TGTGCCAGCAGTTCCATTACAGGGGTAGGCGGGGAGCTGTTTTTT.

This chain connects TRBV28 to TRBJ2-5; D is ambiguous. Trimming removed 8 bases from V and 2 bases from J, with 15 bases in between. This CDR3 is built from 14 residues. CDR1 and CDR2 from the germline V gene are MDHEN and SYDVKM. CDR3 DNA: TGTGCCAGCGTGTTCGCCGCGAGACAAGAGACCCAGTACTTC. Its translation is CASVFAARQETQYF.

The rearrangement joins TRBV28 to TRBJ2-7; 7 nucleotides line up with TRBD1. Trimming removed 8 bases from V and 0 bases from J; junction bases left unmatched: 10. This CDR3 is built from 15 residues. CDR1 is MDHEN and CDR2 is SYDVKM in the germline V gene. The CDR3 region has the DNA TGTGCCAGCGGAAATGAGTACAGGGGCTCCTACGAGCAGTACTTC. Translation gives CASGNEYRGSYEQYF. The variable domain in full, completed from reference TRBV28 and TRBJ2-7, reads DVKVTQSSRYLVKRTGEKVFLECVQDMDHENMFWYRQDPGLGLRLIYFSYDVKMKEKGDIPEGYSVSREKKERFSLILESASTNQTSMYLCASGNEYRGSYEQYFGPGTRLTVT.

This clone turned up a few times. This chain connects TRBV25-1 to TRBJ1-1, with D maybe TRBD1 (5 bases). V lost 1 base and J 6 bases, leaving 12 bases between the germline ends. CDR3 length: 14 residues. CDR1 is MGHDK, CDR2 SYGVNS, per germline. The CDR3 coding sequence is TGTGCCAGCAGTGAATTCGGGGGGAAGCCTGAAGCTTTCTTT. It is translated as CASSEFGGKPEAFF.

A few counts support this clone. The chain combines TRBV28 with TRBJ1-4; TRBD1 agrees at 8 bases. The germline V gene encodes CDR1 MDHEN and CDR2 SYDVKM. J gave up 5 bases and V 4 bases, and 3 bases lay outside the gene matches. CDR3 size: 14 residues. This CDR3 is CASSSWDRNEKLFF. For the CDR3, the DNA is TGTGCCAGCAGTTCCTGGGACAGGAATGAAAAACTGTTTTTT.

CDR3: CASSFNDWEQYF. The DNA of the CDR3 is TGTGCCAGCAGCTTCAACGACTGGGAGCAGTACTTC. The chain is built from TRBV7-9 and TRBJ2-7, with D unresolved. The germline V gene has CDR1 SEHNR and CDR2 FQNEAQ (reference sequence). Trimming stripped 3 bases from V and 7 bases from J, with 10 bases between. The CDR3 sequence is 12 residues long.

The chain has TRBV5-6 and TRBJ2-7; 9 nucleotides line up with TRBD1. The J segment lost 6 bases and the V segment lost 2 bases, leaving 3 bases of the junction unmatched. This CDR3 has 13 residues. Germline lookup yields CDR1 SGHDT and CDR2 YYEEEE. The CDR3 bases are TGTGCCAGCAGCTTCACAGGGGGCCGCGAGCAGTACTTC. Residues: CASSFTGGREQYF.

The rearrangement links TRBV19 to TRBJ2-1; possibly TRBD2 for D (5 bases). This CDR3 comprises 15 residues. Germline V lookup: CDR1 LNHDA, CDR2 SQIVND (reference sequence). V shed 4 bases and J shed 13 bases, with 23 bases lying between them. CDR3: CASSTHRTDPKPQFF. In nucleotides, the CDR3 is TGTGCCAGTAGTACACATAGGACTGACCCAAAGCCACAGTTCTTC.

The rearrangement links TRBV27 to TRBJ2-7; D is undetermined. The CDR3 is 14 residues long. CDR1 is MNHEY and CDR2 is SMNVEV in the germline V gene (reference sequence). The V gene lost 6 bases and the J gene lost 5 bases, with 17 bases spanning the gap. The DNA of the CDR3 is TGTGCCAGCAGCCCAAGGATTGGGTCCCACGAGCAGTACTTC. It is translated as CASSPRIGSHEQYF.

The CDR3 protein is CASSSDRENTIYF. Here the CDR3 DNA reads TGTGCCAGCAGTTCGGACAGGGAAAACACCATATATTTT. The chain combines TRBV28 with TRBJ1-3; 8 bases are a match to TRBD1. The CDR3 runs to 13 residues. Looked up from germline, CDR1 is MDHEN and CDR2 is SYDVKM. The V gene end was trimmed by 4 bases and the J gene end by 6 bases; junction bases not matched to a gene: 2.

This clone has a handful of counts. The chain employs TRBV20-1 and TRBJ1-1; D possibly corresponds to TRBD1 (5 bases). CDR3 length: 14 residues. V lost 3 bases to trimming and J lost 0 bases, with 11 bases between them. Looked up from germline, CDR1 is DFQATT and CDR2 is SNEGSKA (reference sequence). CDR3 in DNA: TGCAGTGCTAGTAAGGGACCGGTGAACACTGAAGCTTTCTTT. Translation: CSASKGPVNTEAFF.